These 31 T cell receptor beta chains were all obtained from the same sample, sequenced in a study of OX40 agonist ivuxolimab in advanced cancers. TCRdb's table, derived via immunoSEQ multiplex PCR, lists solely in-frame clones and lacks some. Of under 65,000 clones in the sample, around 84% are singletons; the top ten hold approximately 2%. Sample: CD4+ or CD8+ T cells sorted from blood, taken in a trial of the OX40 agonist ivuxolimab. The receptor source for this set is an adult with an advanced solid tumor such as melanoma, head and neck, liver or kidney cancer.

This clone was seen a single time. The chain employs TRBV5-5 and TRBJ2-3; the match to TRBD1 covers 7 bases. The trim removed 3 bases at V and 2 bases at J, leaving 6 bases unmatched. CDR1 is SGHKS, CDR2 YYEKEE, per germline (reference sequence). The CDR3 extends over 15 amino acids. Written as DNA, the CDR3 is TGTGCCAGCAGCTACAGGGGAGAGGTCACAGATACGCAGTATTTT. Translation: CASSYRGEVTDTQYF.

The V gene is TRBV28, the J gene TRBJ2-6; D perhaps matches TRBD2 (5 bases). V lost 2 bases and J 2 bases, leaving 10 bases between the germline ends. Germline V gives CDR1 MDHEN, CDR2 SYDVKM. This CDR3 has 16 residues. The CDR3 region has the DNA TGTGCCAGCAGTTTACATGAGGGTGCTGGGGCCAACGTCCTGACTTTC. Its translation: CASSLHEGAGANVLTF.

The chain joins TRBV4-2 to TRBJ2-2; 8 nucleotides align to TRBD2. Germline loops: CDR1 LGHNA, CDR2 YNFKEQ. V lost 0 bases and J lost 1; bases outside the gene matches: 7. This CDR3 contains 18 residues. CDR3 region: CASSQDRSSGRNTGELFF. In DNA, the CDR3 is TGTGCCAGCAGCCAAGATCGATCAAGCGGGAGGAACACCGGGGAGCTGTTTTTT.

The chain links TRBV7-6 to TRBJ2-2; maybe TRBD2 (7 bases). The V gene lost 0 bases and the J gene lost 4 bases, with 12 bases spanning the gap. The length of the CDR3 is 16 residues. CDR1 and CDR2 (germline): SGHVS, FNYEAQ. The CDR3 spells CASSLASRGATGELFF. In DNA, the CDR3 is TGTGCCAGCAGCTTAGCGTCCCGGGGGGCCACCGGGGAGCTGTTTTTT.

This clone was counted only a few times. The V and J genes are TRBV11-2 and TRBJ2-3; TRBD2 matches 7 bases. The CDR3 is made up of 16 amino acids. Germline CDR1 reads SGHAT; CDR2 reads FQNNGV. Trimming took 0 bases from V and 2 from J; bases not matched to a gene: 5. The chain's CDR3 is CASSLDLGTNTDTQYF. The CDR3 bases are TGTGCCAGCAGCTTAGATCTAGGGACTAACACAGATACGCAGTATTTT.

V is TRBV9 and J is TRBJ2-5; D is unresolved. The CDR3 has 14 residues. V was trimmed by 0 bases and J by 1 base, leaving 7 bases between them. Germline V lookup: CDR1 SGDLS, CDR2 YYNGEE. CDR3 loop: CASSVGVFQETQYF. CDR3 nucleotides: TGTGCCAGCAGCGTAGGGGTTTTCCAAGAGACCCAGTACTTC.

The chain recombines TRBV28 with TRBJ1-1; D unresolved. This CDR3 contains 17 residues. V lost 7 bases, J lost 5 bases, and 26 bases lay in between. Germline V CDR1 and CDR2: MDHEN, SYDVKM. CDR3 loop: CASTPFWGWLGKTEAFF. The CDR3 DNA sequence: TGTGCCAGCACCCCTTTTTGGGGTTGGTTGGGAAAAACTGAAGCTTTCTTT. Variable domain in full (rest from reference TRBV28 and TRBJ1-1): DVKVTQSSRYLVKRTGEKVFLECVQDMDHENMFWYRQDPGLGLRLIYFSYDVKMKEKGDIPEGYSVSREKKERFSLILESASTNQTSMYLCASTPFWGWLGKTEAFFGQGTRLTVV.

The rearrangement joins TRBV30 to TRBJ2-3; D unresolved. With 3 bases removed from V and 6 bases from J, the gap between germline ends came to 25 bases. Germline V lookup: CDR1 GTSNPN, CDR2 SVGIG (reference sequence). CDR3 size: 17 residues. DNA for the CDR3: TGTGCCTGGAGAAGAGGACCGAACCGGGCCCAGGAGGATACGCAGTATTTT. Protein sequence: CAWRRGPNRAQEDTQYF. The complete variable domain, with remaining parts taken from reference TRBV30 and TRBJ2-3, reads SQTIHQWPATLVQPVGSPLSLECTVEGTSNPNLYWYRQAAGRGLQLLFYSVGIGQISSEVPQNLSASRPQDRQFILSSKKLLLSDSGFYLCAWRRGPNRAQEDTQYFGPGTRLTVL.

This clone appeared once. The chain carries TRBV6-5 and TRBJ1-4, with 7 bases lining up with TRBD1. Germline assignment: CDR1 MNHEY and CDR2 SVGAGI. Germline trimming cut 6 bases from V and 1 base from J; bases unmatched to any gene: 2. This CDR3 region has 14 residues. The CDR3 sequence is CASSQGGTNEKLFF. Here the CDR3 DNA reads TGTGCCAGCAGCCAGGGGGGAACTAATGAAAAACTGTTTTTT.

Points on this clone: One end of the junction varies from germline; a read error may be responsible. The chain recombines TRBV7-7 with TRBJ2-5; 10 bases map to TRBD2. Germline V gene sequence: CDR1 SSHAT, CDR2 FNYEAQ (reference sequence). This CDR3 contains 15 residues. The CDR3 region has the DNA TGTGCTAGCAGCCTAGGGACTAGCGCGCAAGAGACCCAGTACTTC. As protein: CASSLGTSAQETQYF.

V is TRBV11-1 and J is TRBJ1-3, with D perhaps matching TRBD1 (6 bases). The V gene lost 5 bases and the J gene lost 2 bases, with 10 bases spanning the gap. The germline CDR1 and CDR2 sequences are SGHAT and FQDESV (reference sequence). The CDR3 is 14 residues long. The CDR3 protein is CASSNRAAGNTIYF. The CDR3 nucleotides are TGTGCCAGCAGCAACAGGGCCGCTGGAAACACCATATATTTT.

The genes are TRBV9 and TRBJ1-1; tentative D call: TRBD1 (6 bases). Per germline, CDR1 SGDLS and CDR2 YYNGEE. The V end lost 2 bases, the J end lost 4 bases, and 18 bases lay between the germline ends. CDR3 length equals 16 residues. In DNA form, the CDR3 reads TGTGCCAGCAGCGTTAGCTCGGGGGCGATCGGCACTGAAGCTTTCTTT. As protein: CASSVSSGAIGTEAFF.

V is TRBV7-3 and J is TRBJ2-5; 8 bases fit TRBD1. V shed 3 bases, J shed 4 bases, and the junction held 4 bases outside the gene matches. Germline V CDR1 and CDR2: SGHTA, FQGTGA. The CDR3 spans 14 residues. CDR3 in amino acids: CASSLGQAGETQYF. The CDR3 bases are TGTGCCAGCAGCTTGGGACAGGCCGGAGAGACCCAGTACTTC.

This rearrangement joins TRBV11-2 to TRBJ1-2; D remains ambiguous. This CDR3 region has 14 residues. V lost 3 bases to trimming and J lost 5 bases, with 13 bases between them. In germline, CDR1 is SGHAT, CDR2 FQNNGV. CDR3 nucleotides: TGTGCCAGCAGCTTCGGTCAGGCCTATTATGGCTACACCTTC. It encodes CASSFGQAYYGYTF.

In its sample, this clone was seen a few times. J is TRBJ2-3 and V is TRBV27; D remains ambiguous. CDR3 length equals 14 residues. CDR1 is MNHEY and CDR2 is SMNVEV in the germline V gene (reference sequence). V was pared by 0 bases and J by 4 bases, with 8 bases between. CDR3 protein: CASSLSALADTQYF. The DNA of the CDR3 is TGTGCCAGCAGTTTATCGGCACTGGCAGATACGCAGTATTTT.

The chain employs TRBV5-5 and TRBJ1-4; the match to TRBD1 covers 9 bases. The V gene end was trimmed by 2 bases and the J gene end by 7 bases; junction bases not matched to a gene: 9. CDR3 length: 16 amino acids. In germline, CDR1 is SGHKS, CDR2 YYEKEE (reference sequence). The CDR3 sequence is CASSFPSGTGTEKLFF. The CDR3 DNA reads as TGTGCCAGCAGCTTCCCTTCCGGGACAGGGACTGAAAAACTGTTTTTT.

This chain links TRBV28 with TRBJ1-6, with 10 bases that match TRBD1. The trim removed 6 bases at V and 0 bases at J, leaving 11 bases unmatched. Germline-derived CDR1 and CDR2 are MDHEN and SYDVKM. The CDR3 runs to 19 residues. Written as DNA, the CDR3 is TGTGCCAGCAGCTCGACAGGGGGCTTCGATAGCTCCTATAATTCACCCCTCCACTTT. As protein: CASSSTGGFDSSYNSPLHF.

This clone occurred a few times. The CDR3 DNA reads as TGTGCCACCAGCAGAGATCGGCCCCGGGGCGAACAGCCCCAGCATTTT. Its translation: CATSRDRPRGEQPQHF. The genes are TRBV15 and TRBJ1-5; possible D gene TRBD1, 5 bases. The V end was cut by 0 bases, the J end by 7 bases, with 16 bases between. The germline CDR1 and CDR2 sequences are LNHNV and YYDKDF (reference sequence). The CDR3 is 16 residues long. Full variable domain (rest looked up from reference TRBV15 and TRBJ1-5): DAMVIQNPRYQVTQFGKPVTLSCSQTLNHNVMYWYQQKSSQAPKLLFHYYDKDFNNEADTPDNFQSRRPNTSFCFLDIRSPGLGDTAMYLCATSRDRPRGEQPQHFGDGTRLSIL.

A note on this clone: One junction end does not reproduce the germline sequence, and a read error may be involved. Other DNA sequences of this sample code for an identical CDR3. The chain carries TRBV19 and TRBJ2-2; D may be TRBD1 or TRBD2 (6 bases each). This CDR3 contains 17 residues. Germline V CDR1 and CDR2: LNHDA, SQIVND (reference sequence). The CDR3 DNA reads as TGCGCCAGTAGGGATGCCCGGGGGCGGAATTACGCCGGGGAGCTGTTTTTT. Translation gives CASRDARGRNYAGELFF.

The chain recombines TRBV2 with TRBJ2-3; D remains unclear. The CDR3 is 15 residues long. Deletions cut 4 bases from V and 5 bases from J, with 16 bases between. Per the germline V gene, CDR1 is SNHLY and CDR2 is FYNNEI. Here the CDR3 reads CASSGNRPVVDTQYF. The DNA for the CDR3 is TGTGCCAGCAGTGGGAATAGGCCGGTCGTAGATACGCAGTATTTT.

This sequence joins TRBV5-4 and TRBJ2-7; TRBD1 matches 8 bases. CDR1 and CDR2 from the germline V gene are SGHNT and YYREEE (reference sequence). The CDR3 runs 13 residues. Germline trimming cut 6 bases from V and 3 bases from J; bases unmatched to any gene: 5. The CDR3 nucleotides are TGTGCCAGCACATCCGGACAGGGCTACGAGCAGTACTTC. It codes for CASTSGQGYEQYF.

This chain connects TRBV11-2 to TRBJ2-3; TRBD2 aligns across 11 bases. The CDR3 is made up of 17 amino acids. Losses at the gene ends were 0 bases for V and 2 bases for J; bases not matched to a gene: 4. In germline, CDR1 is SGHAT, CDR2 FQNNGV. The CDR3 nucleotides are TGTGCCAGCAGCTTAGAGGGACTAGCGGTTTACACAGATACGCAGTATTTT. Amino acids: CASSLEGLAVYTDTQYF.

V and J are TRBV29-1 and TRBJ2-5; D tentatively reads TRBD1 or TRBD2 (7 bases each). This CDR3 has 15 amino acids. V was trimmed by 6 bases and J by 4 bases, leaving 21 bases between them. Per the germline V gene, CDR1 is SQVTM and CDR2 is ANQGSEA. CDR3 nucleotides: TGCAGCGTGAGGGGTGACAGGGAGGGGAGAGAGACCCAGTACTTC. The encoded protein is CSVRGDREGRETQYF.

V usage is TRBV2 and J usage is TRBJ1-2; tentatively, D is TRBD1 (6 bases). The CDR3 loop spans 14 amino acids. Germline V lookup: CDR1 SNHLY, CDR2 FYNNEI. The germline V and J ends were trimmed by 10 bases and 7 bases, with 22 bases remaining between them. The CDR3 loop reads CATTLGQRGSGYTF. CDR3 sequence (DNA): TGTGCCACAACTCTGGGACAACGAGGCTCTGGCTACACCTTC.

The chain carries TRBV7-8 and TRBJ1-1; 8 positions match TRBD1. Germline CDR1 SGHVS, CDR2 FQNEAQ. The CDR3 covers 13 residues. V lost 5 bases, J lost 5 bases, and 4 bases stayed unmatched. CDR3 sequence reads: CASSRTGGTEAFF. The CDR3 coding sequence is TGTGCCAGCAGCCGCACAGGGGGTACTGAAGCTTTCTTT.

The chain couples TRBV2 to TRBJ2-3; 8 nucleotides align to TRBD1. The trim removed 7 bases at V and 6 bases at J, leaving 6 bases unmatched. Germline CDR1 and CDR2: SNHLY and FYNNEI. There are 13 residues in the CDR3. CDR3 sequence: CASTGGAWDTQYF. CDR3 nucleotides: TGTGCCAGCACAGGGGGCGCCTGGGATACGCAGTATTTT.

The CDR3: CASSVKGATNEKLFF. In nucleotides, the CDR3 is TGTGCCAGCAGCGTAAAGGGGGCAACTAATGAAAAACTGTTTTTT. The chain uses TRBV9 and TRBJ1-4, with D possibly TRBD1 on 6 matching bases. From germline, CDR1 is SGDLS and CDR2 YYNGEE. V was cut by 1 base and J by 0 bases, with 7 bases left in between. The CDR3 totals 15 residues.

This clone was seen a single time. The V gene is TRBV5-4, the J gene TRBJ2-5, with TRBD2 matching over 9 bases. Germline CDR1 is SGHNT and CDR2 is YYREEE (reference sequence). This CDR3 has 15 amino acids. V trimming: 3 bases; J trimming: 3 bases; junction bases outside the gene matches: 6. CDR3 sequence: CASSYQRGAEETQYF. DNA for the CDR3: TGTGCCAGCAGCTACCAGCGGGGGGCCGAAGAGACCCAGTACTTC.

CDR3 residues: CASSPRTGTGLAGEQFF. In DNA, the CDR3 is TGCGCCAGCAGCCCGAGGACAGGGACGGGACTAGCGGGGGAGCAGTTCTTC. This rearrangement joins TRBV5-1 to TRBJ2-1, with 13 nucleotides matching TRBD2. Germline V gene data show CDR1 as SGHRS and CDR2 as YFSETQ. With V trimmed by 4 bases and J by 10 bases, 14 bases remained unmatched. The CDR3 spans 17 residues.

The chain has TRBV5-4 and TRBJ2-3; 9 nucleotides match TRBD1. V was pared by 0 bases and J by 6 bases, with 8 bases of the junction left unmatched. The CDR3 is 16 amino acids. The V gene's germline CDR1 is SGHNT and CDR2 YYREEE (reference sequence). The CDR3 bases are TGTGCCAGCAGCTTGGGTTTGGACAGGGGTACCGATACGCAGTATTTT. It encodes CASSLGLDRGTDTQYF.

This chain links TRBV4-2 with TRBJ2-3; TRBD1 matches 9 bases. Germline V gene lookup returns CDR1 LGHNA and CDR2 YNFKEQ. J was trimmed by 2 bases and V by 8 bases; bases with no gene match: 5. This CDR3 is built from 14 residues. The CDR3 nucleotides are TGTGCCAGCGCAAGGACAGGGGACACAGATACGCAGTATTTT. Translation: CASARTGDTDTQYF.